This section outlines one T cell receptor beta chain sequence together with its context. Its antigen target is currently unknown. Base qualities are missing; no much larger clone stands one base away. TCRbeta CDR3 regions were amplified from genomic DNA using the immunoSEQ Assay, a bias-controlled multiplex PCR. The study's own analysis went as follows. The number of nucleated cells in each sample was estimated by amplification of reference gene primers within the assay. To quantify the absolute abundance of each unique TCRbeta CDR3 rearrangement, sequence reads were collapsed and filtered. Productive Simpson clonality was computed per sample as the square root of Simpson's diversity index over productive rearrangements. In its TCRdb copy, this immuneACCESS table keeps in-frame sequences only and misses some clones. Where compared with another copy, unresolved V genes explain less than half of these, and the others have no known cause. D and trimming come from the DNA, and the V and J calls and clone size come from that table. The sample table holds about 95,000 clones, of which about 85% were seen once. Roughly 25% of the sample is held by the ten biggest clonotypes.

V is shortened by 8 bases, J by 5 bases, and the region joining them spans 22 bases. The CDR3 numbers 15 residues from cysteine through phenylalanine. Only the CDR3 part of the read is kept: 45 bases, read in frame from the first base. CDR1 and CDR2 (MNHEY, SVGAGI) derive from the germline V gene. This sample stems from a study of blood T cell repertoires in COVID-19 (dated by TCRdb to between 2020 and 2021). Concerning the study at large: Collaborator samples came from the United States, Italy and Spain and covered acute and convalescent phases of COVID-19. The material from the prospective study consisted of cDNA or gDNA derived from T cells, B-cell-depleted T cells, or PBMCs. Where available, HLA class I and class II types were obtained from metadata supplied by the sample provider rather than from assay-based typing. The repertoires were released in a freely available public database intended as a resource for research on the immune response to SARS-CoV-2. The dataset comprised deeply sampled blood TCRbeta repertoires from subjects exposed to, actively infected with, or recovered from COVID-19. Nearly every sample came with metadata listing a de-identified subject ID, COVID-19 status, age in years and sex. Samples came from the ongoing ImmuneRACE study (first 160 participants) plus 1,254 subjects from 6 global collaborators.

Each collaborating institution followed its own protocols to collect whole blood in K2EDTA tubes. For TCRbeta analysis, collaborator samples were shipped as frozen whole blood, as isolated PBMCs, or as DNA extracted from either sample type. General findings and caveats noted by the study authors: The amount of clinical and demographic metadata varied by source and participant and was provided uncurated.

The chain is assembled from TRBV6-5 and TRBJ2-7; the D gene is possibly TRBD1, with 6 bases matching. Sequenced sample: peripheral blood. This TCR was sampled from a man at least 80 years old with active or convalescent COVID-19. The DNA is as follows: TGTGCCAGCTCAAGAGCGTCCCACAGGGTAAACGAGCAGTACTTC. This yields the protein CASSRASHRVNEQYF.